This TCR beta chain stems from a study of cytomegalovirus exposure and HLA in healthy donors (dated 2017 in TCRdb). In terms of the full investigation: According to an earlier analysis of 587 of the donors, roughly 180 million T cells yielded over 100 million unique TCR beta sequences and 250 to 350 Gb of sequence data. Roughly 300 gigabases of sequencing data and tens of millions of unique TCR sequences were included in an early release covering several hundred HLA-typed donors. The genetic ancestry cluster associated with self-reported Caucasian donors included about 84% of the roughly 400 genotyped donors. The aim of the study was to test whether cataloging public T cell receptors could identify signatures of past pathogen exposure. The study used immunosequencing to profile the T cell repertoires of hundreds of subjects and linked those repertoires to cytomegalovirus serostatus. In addition to the first cohort of 666 subjects, a separate validation cohort of approximately 120 different subjects was used. High-throughput TCR immunosequencing, statistical association of individual TCRs with disease status, and machine learning were combined to predict cytomegalovirus infection status. To study patterns of TCR occurrence, a later analysis re-analyzed previously published TCR beta repertoires from 600 to 750 donors and added high-resolution HLA genotyping. Rather than drawing on any new phenotypic data, the later analysis identified candidate immune exposures from TCR beta sequences and the way those sequences occurred across donors. An earlier analysis of nearly 600 of the donors applied high-throughput TCR beta sequencing to assess whether each TCR beta V gene segment acted as functional or pseudogenic. Alongside the repertoire data, information on donor age, sex, ethnicity and CMV serostatus was compiled. A later genetic analysis took genome-wide SNP genotypes for about 55% of the roughly 700 donors and used that subset as a discovery cohort. All discovery cohort repertoires had been generated on a single sequencing platform. Both class I and class II loci were covered by HLA typing, at four-digit resolution. The number of donors typed differed by locus, with roughly 629-640 for A, B, C, DRB1 and DQB1, about 500 for DQA1, approximately 580 for DPA1, and over 400 for DPB1. Because of strong linkage in the cohort, roughly five DR-DQ haplotypes were treated as single units for association and clustering. Across some 400 genotyped donors of the cohort, an average of about 220,000 unique TCR beta nucleotide sequences per donor were sequenced, and roughly a sixth of those sequences were non-productive. Points the paper makes about the study in general: The authors suggested that the approach could potentially be generalized to other disease states and immunological phenotypes. A later genetic analysis reported fewer N-insertions in productive TCRs among donors in an Asian-associated ancestry cluster than the roughly 690-donor mean. The cohort was sequenced for TCR beta chains only, and without alpha or paired-chain data the features that could be detected were limited. Because HLA typing was missing for some donors at each locus, association tests included only the typed subset. According to a later analysis, most CMV-associated TCR beta chains appeared to be HLA-restricted, and the HLA associations seemed to be driven largely by CMV exposure. In a later analysis, TCR association rates were found to vary across HLA loci, with the most associated TCRs seen for DRB1 alleles and the fewest for HLA-C alleles. An earlier analysis of 450 to 750 of the donors showed that most TCR beta V segments appeared in productive rearrangements either about 90% or about 30% of the time, which broadly matched IMGT annotations. When HLA alleles, especially DR and DQ, strongly co-occurred, attributing TCR associations to individual alleles was difficult. Correlated functional status among segregating V segments might reflect linkage disequilibrium, but an unknown experimental factor could not be ruled out. CMV serostatus was the only immune exposure information available for the cohort. In a later analysis, HLA-associated TCR beta chains showed more clonal expansion and lower generation probabilities than non-associated chains that were equally common. Some IMGT-functional V segments, including TRBV6-2 and TRBV6-3, could not be told apart with the 87-base-pair reads, so those segments were excluded. The study listed 164 TCR beta chains as associated with cytomegalovirus. A later analysis associated about 17,000 TCR beta sequences with specific HLA alleles at a false discovery rate of 0.05. A few of the identified cytomegalovirus-associated TCR beta chains were confirmed in vitro to be specific for cytomegalovirus antigens. A cluster of highly shared sequence variants was judged likely to be a technical artifact of the sequencing pipeline. Because counts were too low, around 17 rarely observed V segments, including chromosome 9 orphons, were left out of the earlier analysis of 587 of the donors. Most TCR sequences were seen in very few donors, while some public TCRs were found in many individuals. A later analysis reported that several top co-occurrence clusters appeared linked to parvovirus B19, influenza, CMV and Epstein-Barr virus. V-gene and J-gene trimming of TCR beta chains was associated with a missense DCLRE1C variant in a later genetic analysis, and the association was replicated in an independent cohort. A further reported finding was that TCR beta sequences accurately predicted the HLA-A and HLA-B alleles for most subjects in the first cohort. Sequencing depth was assumed to be roughly uniform across donors in the presence/absence analyses, though that assumption may not hold. The classifier was reported to diagnose cytomegalovirus status with high specificity and sensitivity in both the original and validation cohorts.

On this clone itself: No cognate antigen has been identified for it. No base-level quality is on record; no much larger clone is a single base apart.

The cohort comprised around 700 healthy bone marrow donors. All cohort members were sampled while nominally healthy, although unrecorded immune exposures were likely present. The donor tested CMV seronegative and was one of the 352 seronegative cohort members. A peripheral blood sample was collected from each donor, and TCR beta sequencing was performed on peripheral blood mononuclear cells. Genomic DNA extraction from the blood cell samples was performed with the Qiagen DNeasy Blood Extraction Kit. The CDR3 contains 12 residues, cysteine and phenylalanine counted. CDR3 DNA only is kept here, 36 bases in frame from base 1. According to the germline V gene, CDR1 reads SGHTS and CDR2 reads YDEGEE. A distance of 13 bases separates the germline ends of V and J, which lose 5 bases and 8 bases respectively. The library was produced with the immunoSEQ multiplex PCR assay. The multiplex PCR relied on a mix of 60 forward primers for TCR Vbeta segments and 13 reverse primers for TCR Jbeta segments. The CDR3 region of rearranged TCR beta genes was amplified from genomic DNA with a multiplex PCR assay. On the Illumina HiSeq System, the amplified TCR beta libraries were sequenced as 87-base-pair reads. The study's own analysis went as follows. A later analysis counted about 80 million unique TCR beta chains across the 670 or so repertoires, and around 12 million of these chains were shared by at least two donors. Raw reads were error-corrected and collapsed into unique sequences by a nearest-neighbor algorithm in which closely related sequences were merged to remove PCR and sequencing errors. Alignment of CDR3 sequences to IMGT reference sequences was used to assign V, D and J gene segments. Each retained sequence needed at least a six-nucleotide match to both a V gene segment and a J gene segment. Rearrangements were called productive when the CDR3 lacked stop codons and stayed in frame with V and J; all others were non-productive. Following IMGT convention, CDR3 was defined as the stretch from the second conserved V-encoded cysteine up to the conserved J-encoded phenylalanine. Sequences without an unambiguous match to a single V gene segment were excluded from the earlier analysis of about 630 of the donors. In an earlier analysis of around 600 of the donors, V segments were called functional above 56.7% productive rearrangements and were called segregating when the between-donor standard deviation exceeded 5%. To diagnose cytomegalovirus status from the catalog of TCR beta chain sequences, a statistical classification framework was built. A later analysis assigned V and J genes by comparing TCR nucleotide sequences with IMGT/GENE-DB human TR gene sequences. Using the TCRdist pipeline, a later analysis assigned CDR3 sequences along with most-parsimonious VDJ recombination scenarios. In a later analysis, every TCR beta chain was defined by the combination of its CDR3 amino acid sequence and its V-gene family, and reads without a unique V-gene family were dropped. As a way to deal with suspected cross-contamination and a sequencing artifact, a later analysis dropped 592 nucleotide sequences that were highly shared and had low generation probability. For each public chain, a later analysis derived a clonal expansion index from normalized ranks of inferred template counts within each repertoire. A later analysis computed generation probabilities with a VDJ recombination model fitted to out-of-frame rearrangements, and checked the results against IGoR. Hypergeometric tests were used in a later analysis to score TCR-TCR, TCR-HLA and TCR-CMV co-occurrence, with a repertoire-size bias correction applied to the TCR pairs. To estimate false discovery rates, a later analysis permuted the HLA or CMV assignments 20 times. In a later analysis, co-occurring TCRs were grouped using DBSCAN, with TCRdist sequence similarity added in when clustering inside HLA-allele-positive subsets. Repertoires with fewer than 30,000 or more than 120,000 public chains were left out of co-occurrence clustering, as were about five repertoires with anomalous nucleotide sharing. TCRdb took over this immuneACCESS table, retaining in-frame rearrangements with V and J assigned. Such tables are incomplete; in checked studies, under half of the missing clones stem from an unresolved V gene, and the remainder is unexplained. V and J calls and clone size come straight from that table; D and trimming were deduced from the DNA. This sample is represented by roughly 93,000 clones; approximately 74% of them were singletons. The top ten clonotypes cover around 2% of the sample.

This clonotype was sampled from a male donor in good health and CMV-seronegative. Sequencing input: PBMCs. The chain uses TRBV5-8 and TRBJ1-2, with TRBD1 tentatively as D gene (6 bases match). The CDR3 is CASRRTGGGYTF. The DNA sequence follows: TGTGCCAGCAGACGGACGGGGGGCGGCTACACCTTC.